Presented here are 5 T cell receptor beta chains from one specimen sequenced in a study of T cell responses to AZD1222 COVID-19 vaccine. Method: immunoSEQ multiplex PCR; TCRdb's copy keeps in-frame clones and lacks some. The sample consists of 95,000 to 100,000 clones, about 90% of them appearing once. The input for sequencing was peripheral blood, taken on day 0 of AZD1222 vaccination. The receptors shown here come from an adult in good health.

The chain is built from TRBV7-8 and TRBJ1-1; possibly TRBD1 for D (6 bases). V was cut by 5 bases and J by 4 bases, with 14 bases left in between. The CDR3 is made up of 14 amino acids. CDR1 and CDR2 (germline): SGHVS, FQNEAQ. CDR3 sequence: CASSTRGGGTEAFF. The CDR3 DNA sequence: TGTGCCAGCAGCACCAGGGGAGGCGGCACTGAAGCTTTCTTT.

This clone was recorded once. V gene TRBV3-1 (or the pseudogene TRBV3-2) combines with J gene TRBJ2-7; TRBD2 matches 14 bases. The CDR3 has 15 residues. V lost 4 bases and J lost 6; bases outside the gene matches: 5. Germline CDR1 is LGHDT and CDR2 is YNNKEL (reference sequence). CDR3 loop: CASSLQGLAGVEQYF. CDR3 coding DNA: TGTGCCAGCAGCCTTCAGGGACTAGCGGGAGTCGAGCAGTACTTC.

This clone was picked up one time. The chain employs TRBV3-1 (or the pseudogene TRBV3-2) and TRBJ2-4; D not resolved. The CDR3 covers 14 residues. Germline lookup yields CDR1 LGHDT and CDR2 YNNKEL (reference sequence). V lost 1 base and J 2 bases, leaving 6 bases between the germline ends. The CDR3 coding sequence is TGTGCCAGCAGCCAAGGGGCGCCCAAAAACATTCAGTACTTC. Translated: CASSQGAPKNIQYF.

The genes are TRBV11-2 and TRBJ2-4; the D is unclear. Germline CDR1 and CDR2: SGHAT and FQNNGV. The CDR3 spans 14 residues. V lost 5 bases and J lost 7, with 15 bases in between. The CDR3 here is CASSGPLIGNIQYF. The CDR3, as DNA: TGTGCCAGCAGCGGTCCCCTCATAGGGAACATTCAGTACTTC.

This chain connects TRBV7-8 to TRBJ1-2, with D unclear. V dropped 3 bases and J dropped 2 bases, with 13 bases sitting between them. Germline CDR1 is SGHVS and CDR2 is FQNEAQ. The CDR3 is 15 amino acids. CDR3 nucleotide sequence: TGTGCCAGCAGCTTCGCGGACGTAGGGAACTATGGCTACACCTTC. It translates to CASSFADVGNYGYTF.